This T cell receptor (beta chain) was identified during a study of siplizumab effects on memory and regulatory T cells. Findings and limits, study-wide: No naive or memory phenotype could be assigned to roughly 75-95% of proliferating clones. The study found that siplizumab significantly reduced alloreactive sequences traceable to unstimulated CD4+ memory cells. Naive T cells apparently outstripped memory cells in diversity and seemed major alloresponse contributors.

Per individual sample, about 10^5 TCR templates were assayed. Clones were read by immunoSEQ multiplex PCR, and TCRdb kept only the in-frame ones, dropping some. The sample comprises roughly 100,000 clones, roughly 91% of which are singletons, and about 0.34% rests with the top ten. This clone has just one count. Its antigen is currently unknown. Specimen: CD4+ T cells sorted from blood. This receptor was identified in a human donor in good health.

DNA of the CDR3: TGTGCCAGCTCACCTAGGACCGTCAACTCTGGAAACACCATATATTTT. Its protein is CASSPRTVNSGNTIYF. V is TRBV18 and J is TRBJ1-3, with D unclear. Per germline, CDR1 KGHSH and CDR2 LQKENI. Trimming cost V 3 bases and J 0 bases, with 12 bases left between them. CDR3 length equals 16 residues.